The 16 T cell receptor beta chains given below trace back to one sample, sequenced in a study of blood T cells in healthy people across ages. Combining a sample-barcoded 5' primer with a J-beta primer mix, a second PCR ran for roughly 6 to 12 cycles. TCRdb redid the calling of the 5' RACE reads with MiXCR, one entry per CDR3 protein. The sample contains approximately 320,000 distinct CDR3 sequences, roughly 27% of which appear only once. The sample consisted of blood. The receptor source for this set is a woman aged 70-85 years in good health.

The V gene is TRBV20-1, the J gene TRBJ2-1, with D possibly being TRBD1 or TRBD2 (6 bases each). The germline V gene encodes CDR1 DFQATT and CDR2 SNEGSKA (reference sequence). The CDR3 runs to 14 residues. V lost 6 bases and J 10 bases, leaving 22 bases between the germline ends. The CDR3 is CSASPARGRFEQFF. The CDR3 nucleotides read TGCAGTGCCTCTCCGGCCCGGGGGCGATTCGAGCAGTTCTTC.

The J gene is TRBJ2-7, the V gene TRBV3-1; D ambiguous. V shed 5 bases and J shed 0 bases, with 14 bases lying between them. This CDR3 comprises 15 residues. Germline V gene sequence: CDR1 LGHDT, CDR2 YNNKEL (reference sequence). Here the CDR3 reads CASSGPRASSYEQYF. The CDR3, as DNA: TGTGCCAGCAGCGGCCCACGGGCCAGCTCCTACGAGCAGTACTTC.

The sample holds a few counts of this clonotype. The V gene is TRBV28, the J gene TRBJ1-1; D gene unclear. The germline CDR1 and CDR2 sequences are MDHEN and SYDVKM. Deletions cut 2 bases from V and 5 bases from J, with 12 bases between. This CDR3 has 14 residues. CDR3 loop: CASSLGVGRTEAFF. The CDR3 coding sequence is TGTGCCAGCAGTTTAGGGGTTGGTAGGACTGAAGCTTTCTTT.

Points on this clonotype: A read error may account for a junction end that differs from germline. This chain links TRBV27 with TRBJ2-1; D ambiguous. The CDR3 spans 9 residues. Germline CDR1 reads MNHEY; CDR2 reads SMNVEV (reference sequence). The CDR3, as DNA: TGTGCCAGCAGTTCATTTCGTACCTTC. Translating gives CASSSFRTF.

The chain is built from TRBV29-1 and TRBJ2-5, with 8 bases aligning to TRBD2. The V gene end was trimmed by 6 bases and the J gene end by 3 bases; junction bases not matched to a gene: 6. Germline V gives CDR1 SQVTM, CDR2 ANQGSEA. The CDR3 is 13 amino acids. The CDR3 nucleotides read TGCAGCGTCGGGAGGGGATCGGAAGAGACCCAGTACTTC. Protein product: CSVGRGSEETQYF. The variable domain in full, completed from reference TRBV29-1 and TRBJ2-5, reads SAVISQKPSRDICQRGTSLTIQCQVDSQVTMMFWYRQQPGQSLTLIATANQGSEATYESGFVIDKFPISRPNLTFSTLTVSNMSPEDSSIYLCSVGRGSEETQYFGPGTRLLVL.

This chain joins TRBV28 and TRBJ2-2; TRBD2 matches 12 bases. Germline V CDR1 and CDR2: MDHEN, SYDVKM. This CDR3 spans 15 amino acids. Trimming removed 7 bases from V and 3 bases from J; junction bases left unmatched: 3. The DNA for the CDR3 is TGTGCCAGCATCTCTAGCGGGAGGGACACCGGGGAGCTGTTTTTT. Its protein is CASISSGRDTGELFF.

This chain joins TRBV4-1 and TRBJ2-6; D gene ambiguous. This CDR3 is 17 amino acids long. Germline V gives CDR1 MGHRA, CDR2 YSYEKL. Trimming left V 0 bases short and J 4 bases short, with 13 bases between. The CDR3 is CASSQDGAVRGANVLTF. CDR3 nucleotide sequence: TGCGCCAGCAGCCAAGATGGTGCGGTGCGCGGGGCCAACGTCCTGACTTTC.

The chain is built from TRBV5-1 and TRBJ1-1, with 9 bases identical to TRBD1. The CDR3 runs to 14 residues. Per the germline V gene, CDR1 is SGHRS and CDR2 is YFSETQ. Losses at the gene ends were 4 bases for V and 3 bases for J; bases not matched to a gene: 4. CDR3: CASSPGTGYTEAFF. The DNA for the CDR3 is TGCGCCAGCAGCCCCGGGACAGGGTACACTGAAGCTTTCTTT.

This clonotype was observed at least ten times. The chain recombines TRBV18 with TRBJ2-5; the D call may be TRBD1 or TRBD2 (5 bases each). CDR1 KGHSH and CDR2 LQKENI come from the germline V gene. V shed 0 bases and J shed 1 base, with 9 bases lying between them. There are 15 residues in the CDR3. The CDR3 sequence: CASSPPWGIQETQYF. DNA for the CDR3: TGTGCCAGCTCACCACCGTGGGGGATCCAAGAGACCCAGTACTTC.

This clonotype came up a few times. This chain uses TRBV5-1 with TRBJ2-7; TRBD2 matches at 11 bases. The germline CDR1 and CDR2 sequences are SGHRS and YFSETQ. This CDR3 is built from 16 residues. With V trimmed by 4 bases and J by 4 bases, 10 bases remained unmatched. Here the CDR3 DNA reads TGCGCCAGCAGCCTTAGCTCCGGGACTAGCGGATACGAGCAGTACTTC. It specifies CASSLSSGTSGYEQYF. The full variable domain, rest sourced from reference TRBV5-1 and TRBJ2-7, is KAGVTQTPRYLIKTRGQQVTLSCSPISGHRSVSWYQQTPGQGLQFLFEYFSETQRNKGNFPGRFSGRQFSNSRSEMNVSTLELGDSALYLCASSLSSGTSGYEQYFGPGTRLTVT.

This clonotype was observed a handful of times. V and J are TRBV14 and TRBJ2-1; D is unresolved. The CDR3 consists of 12 residues. CDR1 and CDR2 (germline): SGHDN, FVKESK. Trimming took 3 bases from V and 4 from J, leaving 4 bases between them. The CDR3 nucleotides read TGTGCCAGCAGCCAGACGTACAATGAGCAGTTCTTC. Protein sequence: CASSQTYNEQFF.

The chain carries TRBV20-1 and TRBJ2-5, with a weak D call TRBD2 (5 bases). Between the trimmed V and J ends, which lost 3 bases and 9 bases, there was a span of 14 bases. Germline CDR1 is DFQATT and CDR2 is SNEGSKA (reference sequence). The CDR3 runs 12 residues. CDR3 in DNA: TGCAGTGCTAGGGCCCTAAACGGGGCCCAGTACTTC. It translates to CSARALNGAQYF.

This chain connects TRBV7-3 to TRBJ2-3, with 7 bases identical to TRBD2. The CDR3 contains 16 residues. The germline V gene has CDR1 SGHTA and CDR2 FQGTGA. Losses at the gene ends were 0 bases for V and 2 bases for J; bases not matched to a gene: 5. Written as DNA, the CDR3 is TGTGCCAGCAGCTTAACGGCTAGCGGCGACACAGATACGCAGTATTTT. This sequence encodes CASSLTASGDTDTQYF.

The rearrangement links TRBV12-3 or TRBV12-4 to TRBJ2-5, with D maybe TRBD2 (5 bases). V was trimmed by 6 bases and J by 3 bases, leaving 20 bases between them. The CDR3 totals 16 residues. The CDR3 sequence: CASSPKATELEETQYF. For the CDR3, the DNA is TGTGCCAGCAGCCCCAAAGCGACGGAACTAGAAGAGACCCAGTACTTC.

The sample holds a few counts of this clonotype. The J gene is TRBJ2-7, the V gene TRBV28; maybe TRBD1 (5 bases). CDR1 is MDHEN and CDR2 is SYDVKM in the germline V gene. CDR3 length: 12 residues. V was cut by 7 bases and J by 12 bases, with 19 bases left in between. The CDR3 loop reads CASTKPQGARYF. CDR3 coding DNA: TGTGCCAGCACAAAACCCCAGGGTGCTCGGTACTTC.

V is TRBV20-1 and J is TRBJ2-5; D is perhaps TRBD2 (5 bases). This CDR3 has 14 residues. The V gene's germline CDR1 is DFQATT and CDR2 SNEGSKA (reference sequence). V lost 5 bases to trimming and J lost 1 base, with 14 bases between them. Here the CDR3 reads CSAWVTRFQETQYF. In DNA, the CDR3 is TGCAGTGCTTGGGTTACTAGATTCCAAGAGACCCAGTACTTC.